This T cell receptor (beta chain) was obtained from a study of cytomegalovirus exposure and HLA in healthy donors. Study results and caveats: Reportedly, HLA-A and HLA-B alleles of most subjects were accurately predicted from TCR beta. Among the CMV-associated chains, a few were confirmed in vitro as specific for CMV antigens. A previous analysis found most TCR beta V segments productive roughly 87% or roughly 30% of the time.

CDR1 is LGHNT and CDR2 is FRNRAP in the germline V gene. With 6 bases removed from V and 5 bases from J, the gap between germline ends came to 18 bases. The CDR3 is made up of 15 amino acids. Concerning this clone: Its antigen is currently unknown.

Primers for the PCR totalled 60 Vbeta and 13 Jbeta. The protocol was immunoSEQ multiplex PCR, while the TCRdb copy is restricted to in-frame clones and leaves out a portion. The data hold under 150,000 clones, with 75% to 85% observed a single time. This clonotype originated in a man between 25 and 39 years old in good health and CMV-seronegative. Sequenced input: PBMCs. V usage is TRBV12-5 and J usage is TRBJ2-3; D is possibly TRBD2 (6 bases). The CDR3 sequence: CASGRSVHGGDTQYF. Written as DNA, the CDR3 is TGTGCTAGTGGACGAAGCGTACACGGGGGAGATACGCAGTATTTT.